These 26 T cell receptor beta chains were sequenced from one sample in a study of spatial heterogeneity in lung cancer. Their recognized antigens are unknown. In TCRdb, the 5' RACE reads were re-called with MiXCR into one record per CDR3 protein. The data hold under 15,000 distinct CDR3 sequences, with 3% to 4% observed a single time. Time point indicated: sample taken at primary tumor resection. Broader study findings: Expanded intratumoral alpha and beta TCR counts tracked tumor mutation counts.

The sequenced sample was lung tumor tissue, obtained at surgery. The receptors come from a male donor with early-stage non-small cell lung cancer.

This clonotype has a count of ten or more. This rearrangement joins TRBV7-2 to TRBJ2-7; a possible D gene is TRBD2 (5 bases). CDR3 size: 14 residues. Looked up from germline, CDR1 is SGHTA and CDR2 is FQGNSA. The germline V and J ends were trimmed by 2 bases and 0 bases, with 8 bases remaining between them. The CDR3 DNA is TGTGCCAGCAGCTTATCGGGGTTCTCCTACGAGCAGTACTTC. This translates into CASSLSGFSYEQYF. Based on the CDR3 plus reference TRBV7-2 and TRBJ2-7, the full variable domain is GAGVSQSPSNKVTEKGKDVELRCDPISGHTALYWYRQSLGQGLEFLIYFQGNSAPDKSGLPSDRFSAERTGGSVSTLTIQRTQQEDSAVYLCASSLSGFSYEQYFGPGTRLTVT.

In this sample, this clonotype turned up many times. This chain uses TRBV30 with TRBJ2-2; D is possibly TRBD1 (5 bases). Trimming shortened V by 3 bases and J by 6 bases, and 11 bases separated the two germline ends. The CDR3 runs 13 residues. Germline V gene data show CDR1 as GTSNPN and CDR2 as SVGIG (reference sequence). The CDR3 DNA sequence: TGTGCCTGGAGCGACAGTAACCCCGGGGAGCTGTTTTTT. This gives the protein CAWSDSNPGELFF.

This clonotype was found many times. The rearrangement uses TRBV6-1 and TRBJ2-7; tentatively, D is TRBD2 (5 bases). The CDR3 is made up of 17 amino acids. V was cut by 4 bases and J by 5 bases, with 24 bases left in between. In germline, CDR1 is MNHNS, CDR2 SASEGT. The CDR3 reads CASSAGRVGSVGHEQYF. Written as DNA, the CDR3 is TGTGCCAGCAGTGCCGGGCGAGTAGGGAGTGTTGGCCACGAGCAGTACTTC.

This clonotype has at least ten counts. The V gene is TRBV20-1, the J gene TRBJ1-5; 8 bases line up with TRBD1. Germline V lookup: CDR1 DFQATT, CDR2 SNEGSKA (reference sequence). J was trimmed by 2 bases and V by 5 bases; bases with no gene match: 5. The CDR3 length is 14 residues. CDR3 sequence reads: CSAWTGKRNQPQHF. The CDR3 DNA reads TGCAGTGCTTGGACAGGGAAGCGCAATCAGCCCCAGCATTTT.

At least ten counts were recorded for this clonotype. The J gene is TRBJ1-2, the V gene TRBV4-3; unclear D gene. Germline V gene data show CDR1 as LGHNA and CDR2 as YSLEER. This CDR3 has 18 residues. The ends were cut back, 1 base at V and 4 bases at J, with 22 bases in the middle. CDR3 bases: TGCGCCAGCAGCCAAGTGGCCAGGCCGATCACTCGGAGCTATGGCTACACCTTC. It translates to CASSQVARPITRSYGYTF.

The chain employs TRBV20-1 and TRBJ2-1; D gene uncertain. The germline V and J ends were trimmed by 6 bases and 7 bases, with 22 bases remaining between them. This CDR3 has 15 residues. From germline, CDR1 is DFQATT and CDR2 SNEGSKA (reference sequence). CDR3: CSAPDLVVPMNEQFF. The CDR3 DNA reads as TGCAGTGCCCCAGACTTGGTAGTCCCGATGAATGAGCAGTTCTTC.

V and J are TRBV4-3 and TRBJ2-7; TRBD1 matches 8 bases. Germline V gene sequence: CDR1 LGHNA, CDR2 YSLEER. CDR3 length: 16 residues. V was clipped by 4 bases and J by 4 bases; unmatched bases: 12. CDR3 loop: CASSRGSGGKSYEQYF. Written as DNA, the CDR3 is TGCGCCAGCAGCCGCGGATCAGGGGGCAAATCGTACGAGCAGTACTTC.

This clonotype was observed many times. This rearrangement joins TRBV27 to TRBJ1-5; D gene unclear. The V end was cut by 3 bases, the J end by 9 bases, with 12 bases between. The CDR3 totals 13 residues. Germline CDR1 MNHEY, CDR2 SMNVEV (reference sequence). As DNA, the CDR3 is TGTGCCAGCAGTTTGGGATCTTTCGGGCCCCAGCATTTT. Residues: CASSLGSFGPQHF.

This clonotype has a count of ten or more. At one boundary the junction diverges from the germline segment, which might be a read error. The chain recombines TRBV7-7 with TRBJ2-2, with D maybe TRBD1 (5 bases). The CDR3 spans 13 residues. Germline V gene data show CDR1 as SSHAT and CDR2 as FNYEAQ (reference sequence). The CDR3 sequence: CASSLAQAGELFF. CDR3 sequence (DNA): TGTGCTAGCAGCTTAGCACAGGCCGGGGAGCTGTTTTTT.

This clonotype was recorded at least ten times. The chain combines TRBV5-1 with TRBJ2-1; TRBD1 or TRBD2 may be the D gene (6 bases each). Deletions cut 5 bases from V and 3 bases from J, with 12 bases between. The CDR3 totals 14 residues. The germline V gene encodes CDR1 SGHRS and CDR2 YFSETQ. CDR3: CASREGGGYNEQFF. CDR3 in DNA: TGCGCCAGCAGGGAAGGAGGGGGCTACAATGAGCAGTTCTTC.

By sample fraction, this clonotype is medium-sized. The chain uses TRBV10-2 and TRBJ2-4; D is unclear. The CDR3 length is 16 residues. With 0 bases removed from V and 0 bases from J, the gap between germline ends came to 9 bases. CDR1 is WSHSY and CDR2 is SAAADI in the germline V gene. DNA for the CDR3: TGCGCCAGCAGTGAGTCGACACAGTTAGCCAAAAACATTCAGTACTTC. Amino acid sequence: CASSESTQLAKNIQYF.

This clonotype showed up many times. V is TRBV6-2 or TRBV6-3 and J is TRBJ2-2; 7 bases agree with TRBD1. The CDR3 length is 16 residues. Germline V CDR1 and CDR2: MNHEY, SVGEGT. Germline trimming cut 4 bases from V and 4 bases from J; bases unmatched to any gene: 9. The CDR3 here is CASSFSTGVGTGELFF. The CDR3 nucleotides are TGTGCCAGCAGTTTCTCTACAGGGGTGGGCACCGGGGAGCTGTTTTTT.

This clonotype was recorded at least ten times. The chain links TRBV7-9 to TRBJ2-5, with 14 nucleotides matching TRBD2. Germline CDR1 is SEHNR and CDR2 is FQNEAQ (reference sequence). Trimming at V came to 5 bases and at J to 4 bases, leaving 6 bases not matched to a gene. The CDR3 is 16 residues long. CDR3 DNA: TGTGCCAGCAGCCCCTCCGGGACTAGCGGGGGAGAGACCCAGTACTTC. It is translated as CASSPSGTSGGETQYF.

This clonotype was recorded at least ten times. V usage is TRBV6-5 and J usage is TRBJ1-6; the D is unclear. V dropped 6 bases and J dropped 9 bases, with 9 bases sitting between them. Germline V gives CDR1 MNHEY, CDR2 SVGAGI. The CDR3 sequence is 12 residues long. CDR3 coding DNA: TGTGCCAGCAGGCAAAGTAGTTCACCCCTCCACTTT. As protein: CASRQSSSPLHF.

This clonotype was seen ten or more times. V gene TRBV4-1 combines with J gene TRBJ1-6, with D tentatively TRBD1 (5 bases). This CDR3 spans 14 amino acids. Per germline, CDR1 MGHRA and CDR2 YSYEKL. V was cut by 0 bases and J by 8 bases, with 8 bases left in between. Written as DNA, the CDR3 is TGCGCCAGCAGCCAAGAGGCAGGGTATTCACCCCTCCACTTT. Translated: CASSQEAGYSPLHF.

In its sample, this clonotype was seen many times. The chain is built from TRBV20-1 and TRBJ1-5; D gene ambiguous. The CDR3 extends over 15 amino acids. In germline, CDR1 is DFQATT, CDR2 SNEGSKA (reference sequence). V shed 3 bases and J shed 2 bases, with 14 bases lying between them. CDR3 sequence: CSARAPGGGNQPQHF. The DNA of the CDR3 is TGCAGTGCTAGGGCACCGGGAGGCGGCAATCAGCCCCAGCATTTT.

This clonotype was seen ten or more times. The rearrangement links TRBV7-2 to TRBJ2-3; D unclear. Trimming removed 6 bases from V and 0 bases from J, with 7 bases in between. The length of the CDR3 is 13 residues. Germline lookup yields CDR1 SGHTA and CDR2 FQGNSA. The CDR3 DNA reads TGTGCCAGCAGTTGGCCTAGCACAGATACGCAGTATTTT. Protein sequence: CASSWPSTDTQYF.

This clonotype has at least ten counts. The chain has TRBV5-1 and TRBJ2-1, with 7 bases matching TRBD2. The V gene end was trimmed by 4 bases and the J gene end by 6 bases; junction bases not matched to a gene: 10. This CDR3 is 15 amino acids long. Germline V gene data show CDR1 as SGHRS and CDR2 as YFSETQ. The CDR3 sequence is CASSPRAGTTNEQFF. The CDR3 region has the DNA TGCGCCAGCAGCCCCCGAGCCGGGACTACCAATGAGCAGTTCTTC.

The sample holds many counts of this clonotype. In DNA, the CDR3 is TGTGCCAGCAGTCCCACGGGGGCTGGACAGCCCCAGCATTTT. Protein: CASSPTGAGQPQHF. J is TRBJ1-5 and V is TRBV12-3 or TRBV12-4; D possibly corresponds to TRBD1 (6 bases). The CDR3 contains 14 residues. V gave up 5 bases and J gave up 7 bases, with 15 bases separating them.

The chain links TRBV4-1 to TRBJ1-2, with D unclear. V gave up 7 bases and J gave up 2 bases, with 17 bases separating them. Germline loops: CDR1 MGHRA, CDR2 YSYEKL. This CDR3 has 15 residues. CDR3 nucleotides: TGCGCCAGCACCTTCTTCCACGGATCCAACTATGGCTACACCTTC. Translating it yields CASTFFHGSNYGYTF.

This clonotype was counted a few times. The chain carries TRBV6-5 and TRBJ2-2; 8 nucleotides align to TRBD1. V shed 0 bases and J 8 bases; nucleotides not matched to a gene: 5. There are 15 residues in the CDR3. The germline gives CDR1 MNHEY, CDR2 SVGAGI. The CDR3 protein is CASSYSNRGVGELFF. The CDR3 coding sequence is TGTGCCAGCAGTTACTCGAACAGGGGGGTAGGGGAGCTGTTTTTT.

This clonotype has at least ten counts. This sequence joins TRBV28 and TRBJ1-4, with D maybe TRBD1 (6 bases). Per the germline V gene, CDR1 is MDHEN and CDR2 is SYDVKM. The CDR3 runs to 13 residues. V gave up 4 bases and J gave up 8 bases, with 11 bases separating them. The CDR3 sequence is CASSSGVVEKLFF. Here the CDR3 DNA reads TGTGCCAGCAGTTCAGGGGTGGTGGAAAAACTGTTTTTT.

The V call is TRBV29-1, the J call TRBJ2-7; 8 bases map to TRBD1. This CDR3 comprises 12 residues. V dropped 6 bases and J dropped 5; count of bases not matched to a gene: 6. CDR1 and CDR2 (germline): SQVTM, ANQGSEA. DNA of the CDR3: TGCAGCGTCGCCAGGGGGCTTAACGAGCAGTACTTC. It translates to CSVARGLNEQYF.

This clonotype has a count of ten or more. V is TRBV4-2 and J is TRBJ1-4; D call uncertain. The CDR3 covers 13 residues. Between the trimmed V and J ends, which lost 4 bases and 7 bases, there was a span of 10 bases. Per the germline V gene, CDR1 is LGHNA and CDR2 is YNFKEQ. CDR3 region: CASSPVSGEKLFF. In DNA form, the CDR3 reads TGTGCCAGCAGCCCCGTGTCTGGTGAAAAACTGTTTTTT.

The gene calls are TRBV20-1 and TRBJ2-1, with TRBD2 matching over 10 bases. CDR3 size: 14 residues. Looked up from germline, CDR1 is DFQATT and CDR2 is SNEGSKA (reference sequence). With 6 bases clipped from V and 4 bases from J, the junction kept 6 bases outside the gene matches. For the CDR3, the DNA is TGCAGTGCAGCAAGGACTAGCGGATACAATGAGCAGTTCTTC. Translating it yields CSAARTSGYNEQFF.

In its sample, this clonotype was seen many times. The genes are TRBV7-9 and TRBJ2-1; no reliable D call. The V and J ends lost 5 bases and 5 bases respectively, with 16 bases between them. Germline V CDR1 and CDR2: SEHNR, FQNEAQ (reference sequence). The CDR3 length is 15 residues. This CDR3 reads CASSPSATPDNEQFF. CDR3 DNA sequence: TGTGCCAGCAGCCCTTCGGCGACTCCCGACAATGAGCAGTTCTTC.